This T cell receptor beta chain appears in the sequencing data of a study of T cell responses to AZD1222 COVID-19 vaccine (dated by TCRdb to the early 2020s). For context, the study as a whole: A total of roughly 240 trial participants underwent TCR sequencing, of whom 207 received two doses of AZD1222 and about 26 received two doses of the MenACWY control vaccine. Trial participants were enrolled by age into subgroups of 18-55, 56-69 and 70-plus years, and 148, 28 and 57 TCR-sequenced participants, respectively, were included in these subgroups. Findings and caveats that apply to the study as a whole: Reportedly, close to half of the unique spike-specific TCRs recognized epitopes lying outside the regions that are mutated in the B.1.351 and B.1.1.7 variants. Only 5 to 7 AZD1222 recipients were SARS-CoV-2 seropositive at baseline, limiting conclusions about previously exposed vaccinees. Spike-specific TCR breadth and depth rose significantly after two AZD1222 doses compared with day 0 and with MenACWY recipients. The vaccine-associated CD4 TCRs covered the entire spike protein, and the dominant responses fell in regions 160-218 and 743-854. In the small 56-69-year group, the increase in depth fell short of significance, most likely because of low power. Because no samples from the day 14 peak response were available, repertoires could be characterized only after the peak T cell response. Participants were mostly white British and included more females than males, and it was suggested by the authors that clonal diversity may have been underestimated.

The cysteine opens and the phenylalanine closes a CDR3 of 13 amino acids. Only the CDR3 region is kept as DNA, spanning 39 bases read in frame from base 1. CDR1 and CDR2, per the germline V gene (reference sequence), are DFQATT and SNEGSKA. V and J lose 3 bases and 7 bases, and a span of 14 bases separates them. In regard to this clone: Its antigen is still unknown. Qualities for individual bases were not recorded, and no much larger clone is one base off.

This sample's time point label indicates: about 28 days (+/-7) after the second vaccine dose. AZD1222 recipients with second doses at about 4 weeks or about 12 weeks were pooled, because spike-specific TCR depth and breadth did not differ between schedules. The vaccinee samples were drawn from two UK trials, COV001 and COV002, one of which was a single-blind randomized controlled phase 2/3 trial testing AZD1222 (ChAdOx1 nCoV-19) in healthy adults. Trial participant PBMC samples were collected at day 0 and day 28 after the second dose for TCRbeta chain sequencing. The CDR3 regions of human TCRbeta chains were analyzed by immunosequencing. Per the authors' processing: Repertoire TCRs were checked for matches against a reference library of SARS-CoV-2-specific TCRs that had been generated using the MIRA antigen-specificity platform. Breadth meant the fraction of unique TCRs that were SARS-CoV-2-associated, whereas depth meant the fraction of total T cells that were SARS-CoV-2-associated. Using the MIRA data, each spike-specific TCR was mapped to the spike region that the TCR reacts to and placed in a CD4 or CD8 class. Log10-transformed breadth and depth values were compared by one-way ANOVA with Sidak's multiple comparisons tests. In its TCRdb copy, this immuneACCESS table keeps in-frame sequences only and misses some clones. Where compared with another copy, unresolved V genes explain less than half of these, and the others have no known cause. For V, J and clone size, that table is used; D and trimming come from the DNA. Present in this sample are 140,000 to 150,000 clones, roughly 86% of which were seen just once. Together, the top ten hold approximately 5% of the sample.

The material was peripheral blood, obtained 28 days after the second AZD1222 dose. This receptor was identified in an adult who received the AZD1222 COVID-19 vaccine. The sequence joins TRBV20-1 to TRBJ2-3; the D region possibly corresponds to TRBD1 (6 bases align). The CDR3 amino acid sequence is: CSASGDTVNTQYF. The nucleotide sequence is TGCAGTGCTAGTGGGGACACCGTGAATACGCAGTATTTT.